This entry lists 30 T cell receptor beta chains sequenced from one sample in a study of post-analysis software for immune sequencing data. Their antigens are not known. Study-wide results and limits: When patients were compared with controls, four to six TRBV segments were more frequent, TRBV5-6, TRBV5-1 and TRBV20-1 among them.

The authors incorporated unique molecular identifiers into the TCR beta cDNA libraries. TCRdb re-derived calls from the PCR reads in MiXCR, one entry per CDR3 protein. Of roughly 400,000 distinct CDR3 sequences detected, less than 40% appear once; the ten largest clones hold approximately 7.1%. Sequencing was carried out using blood. Receptors were obtained from a girl aged 2 to 9 with multiple sclerosis.

This chain uses TRBV24-1 with TRBJ2-3; weak D call: TRBD1 (5 bases). The CDR3 contains 16 residues. From germline, CDR1 is KGHDR and CDR2 SFDVKD. V lost 0 bases to trimming and J lost 4 bases, with 13 bases between them. The CDR3 bases are TGTGCCACCAGTGATTTGACTGACAGAGACGCAGATACGCAGTATTTT. As protein: CATSDLTDRDADTQYF.

The sample holds a few counts of this clonotype. The chain links TRBV6-2 or TRBV6-3 to TRBJ2-5, with 12 nucleotides matching TRBD2. The V and J ends lost 4 bases and 0 bases, in that order; junction bases with no gene match: 3. Germline CDR1 and CDR2: MNHEY and SVGEGT. This CDR3 has 16 amino acids. CDR3 residues: CASSSLAGGYQETQYF. The CDR3, as DNA: TGTGCCAGCAGTTCACTAGCGGGAGGTTACCAAGAGACCCAGTACTTC.

This clonotype was detected ten times or more. The chain links TRBV29-1 to TRBJ2-7, with D tentatively TRBD1 or TRBD2 (5 bases each). In germline, CDR1 is SQVTM, CDR2 ANQGSEA. Trimming pared 5 bases from V and 3 bases from J, leaving 14 bases between. The CDR3 loop spans 13 amino acids. The CDR3 coding sequence is TGCAGCGTTACGGGGCAGGACTTCTACGAGCAGTACTTC. Translation gives CSVTGQDFYEQYF.

This CDR3 is CASSLGISPTGYTF. In nucleotides, the CDR3 is TGCGCCAGCAGCTTGGGGATATCCCCTACTGGCTACACCTTC. The chain uses TRBV5-1 and TRBJ1-2; no clear D gene. The CDR3 length is 14 residues. Germline-derived CDR1 and CDR2 are SGHRS and YFSETQ. V lost 0 bases and J lost 7, with 13 bases in between.

This sequence joins TRBV6-1 and TRBJ1-2; no firm D call. V was shortened by 6 bases and J by 3 bases, with 5 bases between the two germline ends. The CDR3 loop spans 11 amino acids. The germline CDR1 and CDR2 sequences are MNHNS and SASEGT. CDR3 in DNA: TGTGCCAGCAGACGGGACTATGGCTACACCTTC. This encodes CASRRDYGYTF.

The gene calls are TRBV5-1 and TRBJ2-3; 8 nucleotides match TRBD2. The germline V gene has CDR1 SGHRS and CDR2 YFSETQ. The trim removed 3 bases at V and 5 bases at J, leaving 11 bases unmatched. The CDR3 is 16 residues long. The CDR3 sequence: CASSSMAGGSGDTQYF. DNA for the CDR3: TGCGCCAGCAGCTCGATGGCGGGGGGTAGTGGAGATACGCAGTATTTT.

This clonotype was seen a few times. The chain employs TRBV20-1 and TRBJ2-3; 7 nucleotides align to TRBD2. The V gene's germline CDR1 is DFQATT and CDR2 SNEGSKA (reference sequence). The V segment lost 7 bases and the J segment 2 bases; nucleotides outside the gene matches: 9. This CDR3 is built from 14 residues. DNA for the CDR3: TGCAGTGTCCAGACGGCGGGAGCCACAGATACGCAGTATTTT. Translating it yields CSVQTAGATDTQYF.

CDR3: CASSQVLSNNEQFF. The CDR3 DNA sequence: TGTGCCAGCAGCCAAGTACTGTCTAACAATGAGCAGTTCTTC. The chain links TRBV3-1 to TRBJ2-1; no definite D call. CDR3 length: 14 amino acids. Germline V gene sequence: CDR1 LGHDT, CDR2 YNNKEL (reference sequence). The germline V and J ends were trimmed by 1 base and 5 bases, with 9 bases remaining between them.

The CDR3 DNA is TGCGCCAGCAGCCAAGATAGCGGTGGCGAGTGGCGGGACTCCTACGAGCAGTACTTC. This sequence encodes CASSQDSGGEWRDSYEQYF. The chain employs TRBV4-3 and TRBJ2-7; maybe TRBD2 (6 bases). The CDR3 has 19 amino acids. V shed 0 bases and J shed 0 bases, with 21 bases lying between them. In germline, CDR1 is LGHNA, CDR2 YSLEER.

This clonotype was seen a few times. V and J are TRBV6-2 or TRBV6-3 and TRBJ1-1; D ambiguous. There are 13 residues in the CDR3. Looked up from germline, CDR1 is MNHEY and CDR2 is SVGEGT. V was clipped by 6 bases and J by 1 base, with 9 bases between them. The CDR3 is CASRRDGNTEAFF. The CDR3, as DNA: TGTGCCAGCAGGCGCGACGGGAACACTGAAGCTTTCTTT.

The chain couples TRBV28 to TRBJ1-2; 8 bases are shared with TRBD1. The CDR3 spans 16 residues. Looked up from germline, CDR1 is MDHEN and CDR2 is SYDVKM. V trimming: 5 bases; J trimming: 3 bases; junction bases outside the gene matches: 11. The CDR3 is CASSPLRSTGDYGYTF. The CDR3 coding sequence is TGTGCCAGCAGTCCACTACGCTCGACAGGGGACTATGGCTACACCTTC.

The chain links TRBV11-2 to TRBJ2-1, with 7 positions matching TRBD2. The CDR3 is made up of 17 amino acids. Germline lookup yields CDR1 SGHAT and CDR2 FQNNGV. V shed 5 bases, J shed 13 bases, and the junction held 23 bases outside the gene matches. CDR3 region: CASSLGPRLAIRETQFF. CDR3 coding DNA: TGTGCCAGCAGCCTAGGCCCCAGACTAGCAATCCGGGAGACCCAGTTCTTC.

V usage is TRBV28 and J usage is TRBJ1-2; perhaps TRBD1 as D (6 bases). V lost 4 bases and J 7 bases, leaving 13 bases between the germline ends. Looked up from germline, CDR1 is MDHEN and CDR2 is SYDVKM. This CDR3 region has 13 residues. The CDR3 nucleotides read TGTGCCAGCAGTTGGCAGGGGAGGGGTGGCTACACCTTC. Its translation: CASSWQGRGGYTF.

The genes are TRBV6-5 and TRBJ1-2, with TRBD1 matching 8 bases. CDR3 length: 16 residues. V lost 8 bases and J lost 4; bases outside the gene matches: 15. Looked up from germline, CDR1 is MNHEY and CDR2 is SVGAGI. CDR3 in DNA: TGTGCCAGCCGTCTGGACAGGGATAGTCGCGGCTATGGCTACACCTTC. It translates to CASRLDRDSRGYGYTF.

The V gene is TRBV6-5, the J gene TRBJ1-1; D unclear. V was clipped by 5 bases and J by 2 bases, with 21 bases between them. The CDR3 sequence is 17 residues long. The germline gives CDR1 MNHEY, CDR2 SVGAGI. In nucleotides, the CDR3 is TGTGCCAGCAGTAACCAAGACATTAGTCCGCCTAACACTGAAGCTTTCTTT. As protein: CASSNQDISPPNTEAFF.

This chain joins TRBV7-2 and TRBJ1-5; D unresolved. CDR1 is SGHTA and CDR2 is FQGNSA in the germline V gene. The CDR3 is 17 amino acids. The ends were cut back, 1 base at V and 3 bases at J, with 16 bases in the middle. The CDR3 loop reads CASSLGTSGNPNQPQHF. The CDR3 DNA reads TGTGCCAGCAGCTTAGGAACGTCGGGGAACCCCAATCAGCCCCAGCATTTT.

The chain couples TRBV10-3 to TRBJ2-1, with 7 bases fitting TRBD2. The CDR3 covers 15 residues. The germline V gene has CDR1 ENHRY and CDR2 SYGVKD. V trimming: 8 bases; J trimming: 8 bases; junction bases outside the gene matches: 15. This chain's CDR3 is CAIGGDKFPGDEQFF. The CDR3 nucleotides are TGTGCCATCGGGGGGGATAAGTTCCCAGGCGATGAGCAGTTCTTC.

This clonotype showed up just a few times. Here the CDR3 DNA reads TGCAGCGTCGTAAGCTCGGGGGCAGATACGCAGTATTTT. This encodes CSVVSSGADTQYF. J is TRBJ2-3 and V is TRBV29-1, with D possibly matching TRBD2 (6 bases). Germline CDR1 and CDR2: SQVTM and ANQGSEA. V gave up 6 bases and J gave up 4 bases, with 14 bases separating them. The length of the CDR3 is 13 residues.

This clonotype appeared a few times. The chain links TRBV9 to TRBJ1-5; 7 bases are a match to TRBD1. The J segment lost 6 bases and the V segment lost 0 bases, leaving 3 bases of the junction unmatched. This CDR3 spans 14 amino acids. Germline CDR1 SGDLS, CDR2 YYNGEE. CDR3 bases: TGTGCCAGCAGCGTAGGGGCAGGGGGTCAGCCCCAGCATTTT. Its translation is CASSVGAGGQPQHF.

As for this clonotype: One end of the junction is discordant with germline, which a read error may explain. V usage is TRBV5-1 and J usage is TRBJ2-7; a weak D match, TRBD2 (6 bases). Per germline, CDR1 SGHRS and CDR2 YFSETQ. This CDR3 has 15 amino acids. CDR3: CASGLSSLANYEQYF. As DNA, the CDR3 is TGCGCCAGCGGCTTGAGTAGTCTAGCGAATTACGAGCAGTACTTC.

Notes on this clonotype: The junction shows a germline mismatch at one end, possibly a read error. The J gene is TRBJ2-1, the V gene TRBV10-3; TRBD2 matches at 12 bases. From germline, CDR1 is ENHRY and CDR2 SYGVKD. There are 15 residues in the CDR3. The CDR3 nucleotides read TGTGCCATCAGGATCGGACTAGCGGGGTACAATGTGCAGTTCTTC. It translates to CAIRIGLAGYNVQFF.

This clonotype was seen more than once but under ten times. V is TRBV9 and J is TRBJ2-7; the match to TRBD1 covers 7 bases. J gave up 7 bases and V 4 bases, and 5 bases lay outside the gene matches. Germline V gene lookup returns CDR1 SGDLS and CDR2 YYNGEE. CDR3 length: 12 amino acids. The CDR3 loop reads CASSRAGGEQYF. For the CDR3, the DNA is TGTGCCAGCAGCCGAGCAGGGGGTGAGCAGTACTTC. The full variable domain, in which reference TRBV9 and TRBJ2-7 provide the parts outside the CDR3, is DSGVTQTPKHLITATGQRVTLRCSPRSGDLSVYWYQQSLDQGLQFLIQYYNGEERAKGNILERFSAQQFPDLHSELNLSSLELGDSALYFCASSRAGGEQYFGPGTRLTVT.

The V call is TRBV3-1, the J call TRBJ2-3; no clear D gene. CDR1 is LGHDT and CDR2 is YNNKEL in the germline V gene (reference sequence). The ends were cut back, 1 base at V and 8 bases at J, with 7 bases in the middle. This CDR3 has 12 residues. The CDR3: CASSQGWTTQYF. CDR3 nucleotide sequence: TGTGCCAGCAGCCAAGGATGGACTACGCAGTATTTT.

This clonotype was counted only a few times. V gene TRBV25-1 combines with J gene TRBJ2-4; D is ambiguous. The better agreement between TRBJ2-7 and the DNA end casts doubt on the J call. CDR1 MGHDK and CDR2 SYGVNS come from the germline V gene. This CDR3 spans 12 amino acids. As DNA, the CDR3 is TGTGCCAGCAGTGAACCCGAATACGAGCAGTACTTC. It specifies CASSEPEYEQYF.

As for this clonotype: Because the CDR3 is missing its conserved closing phenylalanine or tryptophan, this is likely a read error. V usage is TRBV7-8 and J usage is TRBJ2-5, with 10 positions matching TRBD2. CDR1 is SGHVS, CDR2 FQNEAQ, per germline. J lost 1 base, V lost 3 bases, and 5 bases had no gene match. This CDR3 has 16 residues. The CDR3: CASSFHLAGVQETQYV. As DNA, the CDR3 is TGTGCCAGCAGCTTCCACCTAGCGGGAGTCCAAGAGACCCAGTACGTC.

V and J are TRBV24-1 and TRBJ1-2, with D unresolved. V lost 3 bases and J lost 8, with 15 bases in between. Germline loops: CDR1 KGHDR, CDR2 SFDVKD. The CDR3 length is 14 residues. Here the CDR3 reads CATSDQLTKDGYTF. The CDR3 nucleotides are TGTGCCACCAGTGATCAACTAACTAAGGACGGCTACACCTTC.

The chain has TRBV7-9 and TRBJ2-3, with D possibly TRBD2 on 5 matching bases. From germline, CDR1 is SEHNR and CDR2 FQNEAQ (reference sequence). V lost 8 bases and J lost 4, with 13 bases in between. The CDR3 totals 13 residues. This chain's CDR3 is CASREGSADTQYF. The CDR3 bases are TGTGCCAGCCGGGAAGGGAGCGCAGATACGCAGTATTTT.

The chain combines TRBV7-9 with TRBJ1-2, with D tentatively TRBD1 (5 bases). V lost 4 bases, J lost 2 bases, and 14 bases lay in between. Germline lookup yields CDR1 SEHNR and CDR2 FQNEAQ (reference sequence). The CDR3 has 15 amino acids. The CDR3 spells CASSWPGDGNYGYTF. The CDR3 DNA reads TGTGCCAGCAGCTGGCCGGGGGACGGCAACTATGGCTACACCTTC.

This clonotype was picked up a small number of times. The chain is built from TRBV20-1 and TRBJ2-1, with D unclear. The germline gives CDR1 DFQATT, CDR2 SNEGSKA (reference sequence). Trimming removed 3 bases from V and 3 bases from J, with 18 bases in between. The CDR3 spans 16 residues. The CDR3 here is CSARVGVAESYNEQFF. The DNA of the CDR3 is TGCAGTGCTAGGGTAGGTGTGGCGGAAAGCTACAATGAGCAGTTCTTC.

The chain is built from TRBV5-1 and TRBJ1-2; 7 bases map to TRBD1. This CDR3 has 14 amino acids. Germline trimming cut 2 bases from V and 8 bases from J; bases unmatched to any gene: 9. In germline, CDR1 is SGHRS, CDR2 YFSETQ. The CDR3 nucleotides are TGCGCCAGCAGCTTAGGACAGGTTATTCACGGCTACACCTTC. Protein: CASSLGQVIHGYTF. The full variable domain, completed using reference TRBV5-1 and TRBJ1-2, is KAGVTQTPRYLIKTRGQQVTLSCSPISGHRSVSWYQQTPGQGLQFLFEYFSETQRNKGNFPGRFSGRQFSNSRSEMNVSTLELGDSALYLCASSLGQVIHGYTFGSGTRLTVV.